A selection of T cell receptor beta chains follows, all from one sample in a study of regulatory T cells in long-lasting Graves disease. TCRdb re-called the multiplex PCR reads with MiXCR, one entry per CDR3 protein. Here the sample spans hundreds of thousands of distinct CDR3 sequences, roughly a fifth being singletons. The sample consisted of peripheral blood mononuclear cells (PBMCs), taken when the disease was refractory, from a patient treated with antithyroid drugs. All receptors derive from a female donor with Graves disease. The CDR3 runs from the conserved cysteine through the conserved F or W. The order of the fields is D gene, J gene, clone size, V gene, CDR3 DNA, CDR3 protein. A D gene is named only where the DNA matches it firmly. A row's size may be missing; if present it is once, few, many or a size class.

- | TRBJ1-4 | - | TRBV18 | TGTGCCAGCTCACCAGCATCAGGAACTGGGGGATATGAAAAACTGTTTTTT | CASSPASGTGGYEKLFF
- | TRBJ1-2 | many | TRBV12-3/TRBV12-4 | TGTGCCAGCAGTTCGATTCGACAGAACTATGGCTACACCTTC | CASSSIRQNYGYTF
- | TRBJ2-5 | - | TRBV28 | TGTGCCACCAACGTGGGGGGTCAAGAGACCCAGTACTTC | CATNVGGQETQYF
TRBD2 | TRBJ2-2 | many | TRBV12-3/TRBV12-4 | TGTGCCAGCAGTTTCCAAGCGGGAGGGGTCGGGGAGCTGTTTTTT | CASSFQAGGVGELFF
TRBD1 | TRBJ1-6 | few | TRBV11-2 | TGTGCCAGCAGCTTGTCGGACAGGCCGTCACCCCTCCACTTT | CASSLSDRPSPLHF
- | TRBJ2-2 | many | TRBV5-4 | TGTGCCAGCAGTTGGGATCCTTTTAGCGGCGGGGAGCTGTTTTTT | CASSWDPFSGGELFF
TRBD2 | TRBJ2-4 | many | TRBV2 | TGTGCCAGCAGCGGCGGGGGTACCGGGACTAGCAGAAACATTCAGTACTTC | CASSGGGTGTSRNIQYF
TRBD1 | TRBJ2-7 | many | TRBV7-2 | TGTGCCAGCAGCTTGAAGGACAGGGCTGGATACGAGCAGTACTTC | CASSLKDRAGYEQYF
- | TRBJ2-2 | many | TRBV5-1 | TGCGCCAGCAGCTTGGGAGACACCGGGGAGCTGTTTTTT | CASSLGDTGELFF
- | TRBJ2-3 | - | TRBV20-1 | TGCAGTGCACGAGACTCTAAGGGGGTCAGCACAGATACGCAGTATTTT | CSARDSKGVSTDTQYF
- | TRBJ1-4 | - | TRBV5-1 | TGCGCCAGCAGCTTGGCCGGACGAGGTAATGAAAAACTGTTTTTT | CASSLAGRGNEKLFF
- | TRBJ2-5 | - | TRBV24-1 | TGTGCCACCAGTGATTCGTCGCGGACGAGACAAGAGACCCAGTACTTC | CATSDSSRTRQETQYF
- | TRBJ1-4 | many | TRBV5-4 | TGTGCCAGCAGCTTGACGGGGGGCGGCGATAGGAATGAAAAACTGTTTTTT | CASSLTGGGDRNEKLFF
TRBD1 | TRBJ1-3 | few | TRBV6-1 | TGTGCCAGCAGTGAACGTGGGGGACAGGGCCCTTCTGGAAACACCATATATTTT | CASSERGGQGPSGNTIYF
TRBD1 | TRBJ2-1 | - | TRBV29-1 | TGCAGCGTAGCCGGGACAGGAAACCCTGACCAGTTCTTC | CSVAGTGNPDQFF
TRBD2 | TRBJ2-5 | - | TRBV24-1 | TGTGCCACCAGTGATCCCGGACTAGCGGGAGAAGTAGAGACCCAGTACTTC | CATSDPGLAGEVETQYF
TRBD2 | TRBJ2-5 | many | TRBV6-2/TRBV6-3 | TGTGCCAGCAGATTCCGGACTAGCGGGAGCCAAGAGACCCAGTACTTC | CASRFRTSGSQETQYF